A selection of T cell receptor beta chains follows, all from one sample in a study of T-cell reconstitution after alpha-beta-depleted transplantation in children. TCRdb called the PCR reads again in MiXCR, with one record for every CDR3 protein. This sample has some 600,000 distinct CDR3 sequences; 16% occur once, and the top ten carry approximately 1%. The sample was PBMCs from the stem cell graft donor, taken from the stem cell graft. The receptors originated from a human donor who donated a stem cell graft to a child with acute myeloid leukemia. The CDR3 runs from the conserved cysteine through the conserved F or W. A D gene is named only where the DNA matches it firmly. The size entry is marked missing in some rows and otherwise reads once, few, many or a size class.

v_call,clone_size,d_call,j_call,cdr3_aa,cdr3_nt
TRBV29-1,.,.,TRBJ1-1,CSVWLGGTEAFF,TGCAGCGTTTGGCTTGGGGGCACTGAAGCTTTCTTT
TRBV24-1,.,.,TRBJ2-1,CATLGTSNEQFF,TGTGCCACCCTCGGGACAAGCAATGAGCAGTTCTTC
TRBV6-5,.,.,TRBJ1-1,CASSYSPDKAFF,TGTGCCAGCAGTTACTCCCCGGACAAGGCTTTCTTT
TRBV5-6,.,TRBD2,TRBJ2-5,CASSWAHAGGRETQYF,TGTGCCAGCAGCTGGGCTCATGCGGGGGGCCGGGAGACCCAGTACTTC
TRBV11-3,.,TRBD2,TRBJ2-1,CASSNRTSGGREQFF,TGTGCCAGCAGCAACCGGACTAGCGGGGGACGTGAGCAGTTCTTC
TRBV20-1,few,TRBD1,TRBJ1-2,CSAGLDRGRFVNGYTF,TGCAGTGCGGGATTGGACAGGGGGAGGTTTGTGAATGGCTACACCTTC
TRBV20-1,many,.,TRBJ1-1,CSAREAGRITEAFF,TGCAGTGCTAGAGAAGCTGGGAGGATCACTGAAGCTTTCTTT
TRBV7-2,many,TRBD1,TRBJ1-6,CASSPGQVSPLHF,TGTGCCAGCAGCCCAGGACAGGTCTCACCCCTCCACTTT
TRBV20-1,many,.,TRBJ2-1,CSAPSGGLNEQFF,TGCAGTGCGCCTAGTGGGGGCCTGAATGAGCAGTTCTTC
TRBV6-5,.,.,TRBJ2-1,CASSYSERIYNEQFF,TGTGCCAGCAGTTACTCGGAGCGGATTTACAATGAGCAGTTCTTC
TRBV12-3/TRBV12-4,.,.,TRBJ2-7,CASSLLNPSYEQYF,TGTGCCAGCAGCCTGTTGAACCCCTCCTACGAGCAGTACTTC
TRBV6-1,few,TRBD1,TRBJ2-1,CASSDIQGHEQFF,TGTGCCAGCAGTGACATACAGGGGCATGAGCAGTTCTTC
TRBV7-9,.,TRBD1,TRBJ1-2,CASSSRDRGPFDYGYTF,TGTGCCAGCAGCTCCCGGGACAGGGGGCCTTTTGACTATGGCTACACCTTC
TRBV7-8,few,TRBD1,TRBJ2-3,CASRDRGRPDTQYF,TGTGCCAGCAGAGACAGGGGGCGCCCAGATACGCAGTATTTT
TRBV20-1,many,.,TRBJ1-6,CSARVGGGNSPLHF,TGCAGTGCTAGAGTGGGGGGGGGAAATTCACCCCTCCACTTT
TRBV9,.,.,TRBJ2-7,CASSLDGSSYEQYF,TGTGCCAGCAGCCTGGACGGAAGCTCCTACGAGCAGTACTTC
TRBV7-9,.,.,TRBJ1-2,CASSLGSSTINYGYTF,TGTGCCAGCAGCTTAGGATCTTCCACTATTAACTATGGCTACACCTTC
TRBV29-1,many,TRBD2,TRBJ2-1,CSVPSGITNNEQFF,TGCAGCGTGCCTAGCGGGATAACCAACAATGAGCAGTTCTTC
TRBV5-1,.,TRBD2,TRBJ2-1,CASSLLGLALNNEQFF,TGCGCCAGCAGCCTTCTGGGACTAGCGCTGAACAATGAGCAGTTCTTC
TRBV20-1,.,TRBD2,TRBJ2-3,CSARLAGALGTDTQYF,TGCAGTGCTAGGCTAGCGGGGGCCCTAGGCACAGATACGCAGTATTTT
TRBV12-3/TRBV12-4,few,.,TRBJ2-7,CASRIGLSYEQYF,TGTGCCAGCAGGATCGGACTTTCCTACGAGCAGTACTTC
TRBV28,many,TRBD2,TRBJ2-1,CASRPTSGGAREQFF,TGTGCCAGCAGGCCGACTAGCGGGGGGGCCAGGGAGCAGTTCTTC
TRBV20-1,many,.,TRBJ2-1,CSATFSGGEQFF,TGCAGTGCTACCTTCTCCGGGGGTGAGCAGTTCTTC
TRBV6-5,many,.,TRBJ1-6,CASSPPGGSPLHF,TGTGCCAGCAGCCCGCCGGGGGGTTCACCCCTCCACTTT
TRBV20-1,many,.,TRBJ2-5,CSALYREETQYF,TGCAGTGCTTTGTACAGGGAAGAGACCCAGTACTTC
TRBV29-1,many,TRBD1,TRBJ1-1,CSVPGGRKAFF,TGCAGCGTACCAGGGGGAAGGAAAGCTTTCTTT
TRBV24-1,.,.,TRBJ2-5,CATSDRALSSGTQYF,TGTGCCACCAGTGACCGCGCGCTCTCAAGCGGGACCCAGTACTTC
TRBV20-1,many,.,TRBJ2-7,CSAMRADSYEQYF,TGCAGTGCCATGCGAGCAGATTCCTACGAGCAGTACTTC
TRBV20-1,many,TRBD2,TRBJ2-3,CSAHTSGGAQDTQYF,TGCAGTGCTCACACTAGCGGGGGGGCGCAAGATACGCAGTATTTT
TRBV20-1,.,TRBD2,TRBJ2-5,CSASLDGGGPQETQYF,TGCAGTGCTAGTCTCGATGGCGGGGGGCCCCAAGAGACCCAGTACTTC
TRBV13,many,.,TRBJ2-3,CASSLKGHDTQYF,TGTGCCAGCAGCTTGAAGGGACACGATACGCAGTATTTT
TRBV2,once,.,TRBJ2-5,CASSADLGETQYF,TGTGCCAGCAGCGCGGATTTGGGGGAGACCCAGTACTTC
TRBV20-1,.,TRBD1,TRBJ2-7,CSALVAGGIGRGRSYEQYF,TGCAGTGCTCTAGTCGCAGGGGGCATCGGGCGGGGACGGTCCTACGAGCAGTACTTC
TRBV29-1,many,.,TRBJ1-1,CSVHVGGANTEAFF,TGCAGCGTTCATGTCGGGGGGGCGAACACTGAAGCTTTCTTT
TRBV6-5,many,.,TRBJ2-7,CASSYSKGAYEQYF,TGTGCCAGCAGTTACTCGAAGGGGGCCTACGAGCAGTACTTC
TRBV5-1,few,TRBD2,TRBJ2-7,CASSLAKVAGSYEQYF,TGCGCCAGCAGCTTGGCCAAGGTAGCGGGGTCCTACGAGCAGTACTTC
TRBV12-3/TRBV12-4,.,.,TRBJ1-1,CASRYTENTEAFF,TGTGCCAGCAGGTATACAGAGAACACTGAAGCTTTCTTT
TRBV20-1,few,TRBD2,TRBJ2-1,CSASPWGGRHNEQFF,TGCAGTGCCAGCCCTTGGGGCGGGAGGCACAATGAGCAGTTCTTC
TRBV7-2,.,.,TRBJ2-7,CASSLSLADGLYEQYF,TGTGCCAGCAGCTTAAGTTTGGCGGACGGCCTCTACGAGCAGTACTTC
TRBV12-3/TRBV12-4,.,.,TRBJ1-5,CASSLGVWQPQHF,TGTGCCAGCAGTTTAGGGGTTTGGCAGCCCCAGCATTTT
TRBV7-2,many,TRBD1,TRBJ1-2,CASSSQGYGYTF,TGTGCCAGCAGCTCACAGGGGTATGGCTACACCTTC
TRBV20-1,many,.,TRBJ1-1,CSASGHMNTEAFF,TGCAGTGCTAGCGGACATATGAACACTGAAGCTTTCTTT
TRBV5-1,few,TRBD2,TRBJ2-3,CASSLIIAGGTDTQYF,TGCGCCAGCAGCCTGATAATAGCGGGGGGCACAGATACGCAGTATTTT
TRBV29-1,many,.,TRBJ2-4,CSAEGFGKNIQYF,TGCAGCGCCGAGGGGTTTGGGAAAAACATTCAGTACTTC
TRBV25-1,many,.,TRBJ1-2,CASRGTEGYYGYTF,TGTGCCAGTCGGGGGACGGAGGGTTACTATGGCTACACCTTC
TRBV7-7,.,.,TRBJ2-5,CASSVSQGYQETQYF,TGTGCCAGCAGCGTGTCTCAGGGGTACCAAGAGACCCAGTACTTC
TRBV29-1,many,.,TRBJ2-5,CSVDLLKTQYF,TGCAGCGTTGACCTTCTTAAGACCCAGTACTTC
TRBV30,few,.,TRBJ1-1,CAWSRGRKGEAFF,TGTGCCTGGAGTAGGGGCCGCAAGGGTGAAGCTTTCTTT
TRBV4-3,.,.,TRBJ2-7,CASSQEGTTSYEQYF,TGCGCCAGCAGCCAAGAGGGGACAACGTCCTACGAGCAGTACTTC
TRBV20-1,many,.,TRBJ2-3,CSARDRFTDTQYF,TGCAGTGCTAGAGATCGGTTCACAGATACGCAGTATTTT